Listed here are 26 T cell receptor beta chains from one sample, sequenced in a study of blood T cell repertoires in COVID-19. The assay was immunoSEQ multiplex PCR, and TCRdb's table has in-frame clones only and misses some. The sample lists 130,000 to 150,000 clones; more than 80% were seen once. The sequencing sample was made of peripheral blood. Receptors were obtained from a human donor in a cohort sampled during active COVID-19.

This sequence joins TRBV6-6 and TRBJ1-5, with D maybe TRBD1 (6 bases). With 5 bases removed from V and 7 bases from J, the gap between germline ends came to 15 bases. Germline values: CDR1 MNHNY, CDR2 SVGAGI (reference sequence). The CDR3 sequence is 14 residues long. The CDR3 region has the DNA TGTGCCAGCAGTACCGACAGGCTGGGGCAGCCCCAGCATTTT. Amino acid sequence: CASSTDRLGQPQHF.

Only one count was recorded for this clone. The chain uses TRBV9 and TRBJ1-5; 9 nucleotides align to TRBD1. V was clipped by 4 bases and J by 8 bases; unmatched bases: 13. The CDR3 contains 16 residues. CDR1 is SGDLS, CDR2 YYNGEE, per germline. The CDR3 spells CASSPGGGQGWEPQHF. The CDR3 DNA sequence: TGTGCCAGCAGCCCTGGGGGAGGACAGGGGTGGGAGCCCCAGCATTTT.

The genes are TRBV5-1 and TRBJ2-2; TRBD2 agrees at 8 bases. J lost 2 bases, V lost 1 base, and 4 bases had no gene match. Germline V gene lookup returns CDR1 SGHRS and CDR2 YFSETQ. The CDR3 spans 16 residues. The CDR3, as DNA: TGCGCCAGCAGCTTGAACCTAGCGGGTAACACCGGGGAGCTGTTTTTT. Protein sequence: CASSLNLAGNTGELFF.

This rearrangement joins TRBV6-5 to TRBJ1-1, with 8 bases identical to TRBD1. Per the germline V gene, CDR1 is MNHEY and CDR2 is SVGAGI. The CDR3 runs 14 residues. The ends lost 11 bases at V and 4 bases at J; junction bases unmatched: 12. CDR3 in DNA: TGTGCCGTCGGGACAGGTCGGATATCCACTGAAGCTTTCTTT. This encodes CAVGTGRISTEAFF.

The rearrangement joins TRBV5-4 to TRBJ1-4; TRBD1 matches at 10 bases. The V gene's germline CDR1 is SGHNT and CDR2 YYREEE (reference sequence). The CDR3 has 15 residues. V was pared by 4 bases and J by 5 bases, with 5 bases of the junction left unmatched. CDR3: CASSPPGQGNEKLFF. The CDR3 DNA reads as TGTGCCAGCAGCCCCCCGGGACAGGGGAATGAAAAACTGTTTTTT.

This clone was detected a few times. The V and J genes are TRBV28 and TRBJ2-5, with 7 bases fitting TRBD1. CDR3 size: 14 residues. The junction had 8 bases not matched to a gene; V was cut back by 5 bases and J by 5 bases. The V gene's germline CDR1 is MDHEN and CDR2 SYDVKM. The CDR3 protein is CASSHQGVEETQYF. CDR3 nucleotide sequence: TGTGCCAGCAGTCACCAGGGGGTTGAGGAGACCCAGTACTTC.

The rearrangement links TRBV7-3 to TRBJ2-7, with 12 bases fitting TRBD1. This CDR3 has 17 residues. With 4 bases clipped from V and 2 bases from J, the junction kept 9 bases outside the gene matches. CDR1 and CDR2 from the germline V gene are SGHTA and FQGTGA. This CDR3 is CASSSLPGQGAPYEQYV. The CDR3, as DNA: TGTGCCAGCAGCTCGTTACCGGGACAGGGGGCCCCCTACGAGCAGTACGTC.

The chain combines TRBV6-1 with TRBJ1-4, with 9 positions matching TRBD1. Germline V CDR1 and CDR2: MNHNS, SASEGT. The CDR3 has 16 residues. V lost 3 bases to trimming and J lost 8 bases; unmatched junction nucleotides: 10. The CDR3 is CASSDPRQGDREKLFF. Written as DNA, the CDR3 is TGTGCCAGCAGTGACCCAAGACAGGGGGACCGGGAAAAACTGTTTTTT.

The rearrangement uses TRBV3-1 (or the pseudogene TRBV3-2) and TRBJ2-7; 8 bases match TRBD1. The length of the CDR3 is 17 residues. With 0 bases clipped from V and 1 base from J, the junction kept 8 bases outside the gene matches. From germline, CDR1 is LGHDT and CDR2 YNNKEL (reference sequence). The CDR3 coding sequence is TGTGCCAGCAGCCAAGATGGCAGGGGGCCGAAATCCTACGAGCAGTACTTC. It translates to CASSQDGRGPKSYEQYF.

The CDR3: CATRRGQGYTF. CDR3 DNA sequence: TGTGCCACTCGCCGGGGTCAAGGCTACACCTTC. The chain is built from TRBV6-5 and TRBJ1-2; D gene uncertain. CDR3 length: 11 residues. V was pared by 10 bases and J by 8 bases, with 14 bases between. Germline V lookup: CDR1 MNHEY, CDR2 SVGAGI.

This chain joins TRBV5-1 and TRBJ2-4, with 9 bases that match TRBD2. The CDR3 sequence is 17 residues long. CDR1 and CDR2 (germline): SGHRS, YFSETQ. The V and J ends lost 0 bases and 8 bases, in that order; junction bases with no gene match: 12. The CDR3 DNA sequence: TGCGCCAGCAGCTTGGGTGCGGGGGGGCCCGAGGAGTACATTCAGTACTTC. The encoded protein is CASSLGAGGPEEYIQYF. The whole variable domain, remainder taken from reference TRBV5-1 and TRBJ2-4, is KAGVTQTPRYLIKTRGQQVTLSCSPISGHRSVSWYQQTPGQGLQFLFEYFSETQRNKGNFPGRFSGRQFSNSRSEMNVSTLELGDSALYLCASSLGAGGPEEYIQYFGAGTRLSVL.

The rearrangement joins TRBV4-2 to TRBJ1-2; D is undetermined. There are 15 residues in the CDR3. The germline V gene encodes CDR1 LGHNA and CDR2 YNFKEQ. V gave up 0 bases and J gave up 6 bases, with 14 bases separating them. The CDR3 nucleotides read TGTGCCAGCAGCCAAGATCCTAACAGCCAAAATGGCTACACCTTC. It specifies CASSQDPNSQNGYTF.

The chain links TRBV9 to TRBJ2-5; 10 bases are shared with TRBD2. Germline CDR1 SGDLS, CDR2 YYNGEE. J gave up 5 bases and V 4 bases, and 8 bases lay outside the gene matches. The CDR3 runs to 15 residues. The CDR3 reads CASSNTPGLAETQYF. The CDR3 coding sequence is TGTGCCAGCAGCAACACCCCGGGACTAGCGGAGACCCAGTACTTC.

J is TRBJ2-7 and V is TRBV15, with 7 nucleotides matching TRBD2. The germline V gene has CDR1 LNHNV and CDR2 YYDKDF (reference sequence). The length of the CDR3 is 15 residues. The trim removed 1 base at V and 6 bases at J, leaving 9 bases unmatched. This chain's CDR3 is CATSRGEGTLSEQYV. Written as DNA, the CDR3 is TGTGCCACCAGCAGAGGGGAGGGGACTCTCTCCGAGCAGTACGTC.

The chain uses TRBV5-1 and TRBJ1-2, with 7 bases identical to TRBD1. Germline loops: CDR1 SGHRS, CDR2 YFSETQ. V shed 0 bases, J shed 0 bases, and the junction held 2 bases outside the gene matches. This CDR3 is 15 amino acids long. The CDR3 sequence: CASSLGQGSNYGYTF. The DNA for the CDR3 is TGCGCCAGCAGCTTGGGACAGGGCTCTAACTATGGCTACACCTTC.

The chain is built from TRBV6-5 and TRBJ2-7; 8 bases are shared with TRBD1. CDR1 is MNHEY and CDR2 is SVGAGI in the germline V gene. The CDR3 sequence is 14 residues long. The V and J ends lost 6 bases and 3 bases, in that order; junction bases with no gene match: 7. The CDR3 protein is CASSSNRGDYEQYV. Written as DNA, the CDR3 is TGTGCCAGCAGCTCAAACAGGGGGGACTACGAGCAGTACGTC.

V usage is TRBV5-1 and J usage is TRBJ2-1, with TRBD2 matching over 10 bases. Germline V lookup: CDR1 SGHRS, CDR2 YFSETQ. Trimming at V came to 4 bases and at J to 5 bases, leaving 6 bases not matched to a gene. The CDR3 is 15 residues long. CDR3 protein: CASSLGLAHNNEQFF. DNA for the CDR3: TGCGCCAGCAGCCTGGGACTAGCGCACAACAATGAGCAGTTCTTC.

V and J are TRBV9 and TRBJ2-7; D ambiguous. The V end was cut by 0 bases, the J end by 0 bases, with 10 bases between. Germline V gene lookup returns CDR1 SGDLS and CDR2 YYNGEE. The CDR3 is 15 residues long. For the CDR3, the DNA is TGTGCCAGCAGCGTAGCTCCCGCGAGCTCCTACGAGCAGTACTTC. Its translation is CASSVAPASSYEQYF.

The rearrangement uses TRBV6-5 and TRBJ2-3, with 7 bases aligning to TRBD2. Trimming at V came to 8 bases and at J to 1 base, leaving 3 bases not matched to a gene. Germline CDR1 reads MNHEY; CDR2 reads SVGAGI. This CDR3 has 13 residues. In nucleotides, the CDR3 is TGTGCCAGCCGGGAGGTGGGCACAGATACGCAGTATTTT. It translates to CASREVGTDTQYF.

This chain joins TRBV5-1 and TRBJ2-5; D may be TRBD1 (6 bases). The ends were cut back, 1 base at V and 5 bases at J, with 12 bases in the middle. In germline, CDR1 is SGHRS, CDR2 YFSETQ. The CDR3 runs to 14 residues. CDR3 in amino acids: CASSLRGGEETQYF. CDR3 in DNA: TGCGCCAGCAGCTTGCGAGGGGGAGAGGAGACCCAGTACTTC.

The V gene is TRBV11-2, the J gene TRBJ2-5; no reliable D call. The CDR3 has 11 amino acids. V was shortened by 7 bases and J by 4 bases, with 7 bases between the two germline ends. The germline gives CDR1 SGHAT, CDR2 FQNNGV. This CDR3 reads CASTLRETQYF. In DNA form, the CDR3 reads TGTGCCAGCACCCTGCGAGAGACCCAGTACTTC.

The chain is built from TRBV27 and TRBJ2-3; maybe TRBD2 (5 bases). The germline V gene has CDR1 MNHEY and CDR2 SMNVEV (reference sequence). This CDR3 is 14 amino acids long. Trimming stripped 3 bases from V and 2 bases from J, with 9 bases between. CDR3 sequence: CASSFNRDTDTQYF. The CDR3, as DNA: TGTGCCAGCAGTTTTAACCGGGACACAGATACGCAGTATTTT.

The sample holds one count of this clone. The genes are TRBV3-1 (or the pseudogene TRBV3-2) and TRBJ2-2; TRBD1 agrees at 7 bases. There are 16 residues in the CDR3. Trimming at V came to 4 bases and at J to 3 bases, leaving 8 bases not matched to a gene. In germline, CDR1 is LGHDT, CDR2 YNNKEL (reference sequence). The CDR3 coding sequence is TGTGCCAGCAGCCCCTCGGGACAGTTGTACACCGGGGAGCTGTTTTTT. Protein product: CASSPSGQLYTGELFF.

The chain's CDR3 is CASSSGLADTDTQYF. The CDR3 DNA reads as TGTGCCAGCAGTTCCGGACTAGCTGACACAGATACGCAGTATTTT. The genes are TRBV27 and TRBJ2-3; 8 nucleotides agree with TRBD2. The trim removed 4 bases at V and 2 bases at J, leaving 5 bases unmatched. CDR3 length equals 15 residues. CDR1 and CDR2 from the germline V gene are MNHEY and SMNVEV (reference sequence).

The J gene is TRBJ1-1, the V gene TRBV6-5, with TRBD1 matching 8 bases. Losses at the gene ends were 6 bases for V and 2 bases for J; bases not matched to a gene: 5. Germline CDR1 MNHEY, CDR2 SVGAGI. The CDR3 loop spans 14 amino acids. The CDR3 here is CASRQQGDNTEAFF. CDR3 in DNA: TGTGCCAGCAGGCAACAGGGGGACAACACTGAAGCTTTCTTT.

This clone was detected once. This chain uses TRBV3-1 (or the pseudogene TRBV3-2) with TRBJ1-2, with a tentative D call TRBD1 (5 bases). V was pared by 2 bases and J by 7 bases, with 14 bases between. This CDR3 comprises 14 residues. CDR1 LGHDT and CDR2 YNNKEL come from the germline V gene (reference sequence). This CDR3 is CASSQPDTTPGYTF. The CDR3 region has the DNA TGTGCCAGCAGCCAACCGGACACCACACCTGGCTACACCTTC.